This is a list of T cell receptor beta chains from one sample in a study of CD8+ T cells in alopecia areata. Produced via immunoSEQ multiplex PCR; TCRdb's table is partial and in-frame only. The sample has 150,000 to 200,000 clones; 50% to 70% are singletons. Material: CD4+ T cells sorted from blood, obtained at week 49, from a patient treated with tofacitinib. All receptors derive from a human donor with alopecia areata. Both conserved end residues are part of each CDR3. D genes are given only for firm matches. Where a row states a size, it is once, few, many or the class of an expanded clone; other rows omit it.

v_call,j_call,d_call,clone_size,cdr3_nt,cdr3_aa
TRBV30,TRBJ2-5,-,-,TGTGCCTGGAGTGTACGCTTTGAGCAGTACTTC,CAWSVRFEQYF
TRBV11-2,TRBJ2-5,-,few,TGTGCCAGCAGCTTCGGCGTAGGAACCCAAGAGACCCAGTACTTC,CASSFGVGTQETQYF
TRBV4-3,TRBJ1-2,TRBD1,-,TGCGCCAGCAGCCAAGATAGTCACAGGGGATATGGCTACACCTTC,CASSQDSHRGYGYTF
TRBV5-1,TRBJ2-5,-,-,TGCGCCAGCACACCCCCGAGGGAAGAGACCCAGTACTTC,CASTPPREETQYF
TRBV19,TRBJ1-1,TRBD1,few,TGTGCCAGTAATACAGGGGGCACTGAAGCTTTCTTT,CASNTGGTEAFF
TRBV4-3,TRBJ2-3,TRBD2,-,TGCGCCAGCAGTCGTGCGATTGGGGGGGGAAACACAGATACGCAGTATTTT,CASSRAIGGGNTDTQYF
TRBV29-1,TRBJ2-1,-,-,TGCAGCGCCACCCTTTCAAATGAGCAGTTCTTC,CSATLSNEQFF
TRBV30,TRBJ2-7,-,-,TGTGCCTGGACGACAGGAGCCTACGAGCAGTACTTC,CAWTTGAYEQYF
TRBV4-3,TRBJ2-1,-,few,TGCGCCAGCAGCCAAGAACCACTGACCCAGCAGTTCTTC,CASSQEPLTQQFF
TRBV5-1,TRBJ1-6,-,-,TGCGCCAGCAGCTTGATCCTGTCAGGAAATTCACCCCTCCACTTT,CASSLILSGNSPLHF
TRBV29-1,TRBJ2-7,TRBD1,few,TGCAGCCCCGAAACCCCGGGACAGTACGACGGGAAACGACTAAACTACGAGCAGTACTTC,CSPETPGQYDGKRLNYEQYF
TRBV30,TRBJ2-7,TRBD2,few,TGTGCCTGGAGTACCCAGCGGGATCCGTACGAGCAGTACTTC,CAWSTQRDPYEQYF
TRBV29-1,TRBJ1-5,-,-,TGCAGCGTTGTTGAGAATAGCAATCAGCCCCAGCATTTT,CSVVENSNQPQHF
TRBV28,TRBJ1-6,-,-,TGTGCCAGCAGTTTGTATGGGCCAGGGCTGAATTCACCCCTCCACTTT,CASSLYGPGLNSPLHF
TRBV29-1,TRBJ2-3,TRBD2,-,TGCAGCCAGGGACTAGCGAGCACAGATACGCAGTATTTT,CSQGLASTDTQYF
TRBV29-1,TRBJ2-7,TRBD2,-,TGCAGCGTTGAAGATCCGGCGGGGGGATCCTACGAGCAGTACTTC,CSVEDPAGGSYEQYF
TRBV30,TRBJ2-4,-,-,TGTGCCTGGAGTGTAGGGGGTGTGGTAGGCATTCAGTACTTC,CAWSVGGVVGIQYF
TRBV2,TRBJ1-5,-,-,TGTGCCAGCAGTCTAGCCGGCAATCAGCCCCAGCATTTT,CASSLAGNQPQHF
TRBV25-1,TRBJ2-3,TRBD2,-,TGTGCCAGCAGTGAAGTGTTAGCGGGAAGCACAGATACGCAGTATTTT,CASSEVLAGSTDTQYF
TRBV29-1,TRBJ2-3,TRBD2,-,TGCAGCGTTGTCACGGGGGGGGCCACAGATACGCAGTATTTT,CSVVTGGATDTQYF
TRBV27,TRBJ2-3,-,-,TGTGCCAGCAAGCCTAGTGAGTCCGATACGCAGTATTTT,CASKPSESDTQYF
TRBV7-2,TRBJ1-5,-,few,TGTGCCAGCAGCCCGAGAGACAGGAATCAGCCCCAGCATTTT,CASSPRDRNQPQHF
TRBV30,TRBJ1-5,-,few,TGTGCTTACCGTGGGGGGGACAATCAGCCCCAGCATTTT,CAYRGGDNQPQHF
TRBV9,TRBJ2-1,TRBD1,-,TGTGCCAGCAGCGTAAGGGACAGGGGATGGGAGCAGTTCTTC,CASSVRDRGWEQFF
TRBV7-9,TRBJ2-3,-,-,TGTGCCAGCAGCAACACAGATACGCAGTATTTT,CASSNTDTQYF
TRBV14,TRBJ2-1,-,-,TGTGCCAGCAGCCGATTTGCCTACAATGAGCAGTTCTTC,CASSRFAYNEQFF
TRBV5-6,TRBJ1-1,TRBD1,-,TGTGCCAGCAGCTTAAGGGGGCGTTTCAATGAAGCTTTCTTT,CASSLRGRFNEAFF
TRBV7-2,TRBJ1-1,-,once,TGTGCCAGCAGCTTGGGCCTAGGAAAATTAGCTTTCTTT,CASSLGLGKLAFF
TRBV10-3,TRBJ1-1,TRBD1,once,TGTGCCATCAGTGTGGACACAGGGGTGAACACTGAAGCTTTCTTT,CAISVDTGVNTEAFF
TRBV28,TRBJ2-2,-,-,TGTGCCAGCAGTCCTCTAATACGGACAGACATCACCGGGGAGCTGTTTTTT,CASSPLIRTDITGELFF
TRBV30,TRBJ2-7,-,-,TGTGCCTGGAGGTCGACACTTTGGGACGAGCAGTACTTC,CAWRSTLWDEQYF
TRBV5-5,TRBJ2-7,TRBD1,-,TGTGCCAGCAGCTGGGGACAGTTAAGCTCCTACGAGCAGTACTTC,CASSWGQLSSYEQYF
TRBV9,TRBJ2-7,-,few,TGTGCCAGCAGCGTAGCAAGTTACCCGTACGAGCAGTACTTC,CASSVASYPYEQYF
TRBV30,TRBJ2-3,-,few,TGTGCCTGGAGTGTAGGTTCAGCCTACACAGATACGCAGTATTTT,CAWSVGSAYTDTQYF
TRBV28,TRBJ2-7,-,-,TGTGCCAGCAGCCCTGGGACATCCTACGAGCAGTACTTC,CASSPGTSYEQYF
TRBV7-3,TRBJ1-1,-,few,TGTGCCAGCAGCTTAGAGCGGGTGATGAACACTGAAGCTTTCTTT,CASSLERVMNTEAFF
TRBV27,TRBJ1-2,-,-,TGTGCCAGCAGTTTCCACCAAACCGGGACGGGGAATGGCTACACCTTC,CASSFHQTGTGNGYTF
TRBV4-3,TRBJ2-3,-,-,TGCGCCAGCAGCCAAGAGGGAGTTTGGGATACGCAGTATTTT,CASSQEGVWDTQYF
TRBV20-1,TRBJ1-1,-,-,TGCAGTGCTAGAAGAGACACTGAAGCTTTCTTT,CSARRDTEAFF
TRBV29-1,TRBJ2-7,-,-,TGCAGCGTTGAAGATCCGGAGAGCTCCTACGAGCAGTACTTC,CSVEDPESSYEQYF
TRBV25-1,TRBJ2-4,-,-,TGTGCCAGCGGCACCGGGGTCATTCAGTACTTC,CASGTGVIQYF
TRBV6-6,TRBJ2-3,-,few,TGTGCCAGCAGTTACTCCCGACAGACTAGCACAGATACGCAGTATTTT,CASSYSRQTSTDTQYF
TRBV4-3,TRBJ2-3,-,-,TGCGCCAGCAGCCAAGAAGGTACCGGGGGCTTTGGGACAGATACGCAGTATTTT,CASSQEGTGGFGTDTQYF
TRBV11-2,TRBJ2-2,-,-,TGTGCCAGCAGCTTGCCGGGCCCCGGGGAGCTGTTTTTT,CASSLPGPGELFF
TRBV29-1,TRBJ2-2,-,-,TGCAGCGTTGAAGATTACACCGGGGAGCTGTTTTTT,CSVEDYTGELFF
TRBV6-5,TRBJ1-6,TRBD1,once,TGTGCCAGCAGCCCGGGACAGGGAAATTCACCCCTCCACTTT,CASSPGQGNSPLHF
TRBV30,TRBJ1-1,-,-,TGTGCCTGGAGCGCTAGGGGCAGCACTGAAGCTTTCTTT,CAWSARGSTEAFF
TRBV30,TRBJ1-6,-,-,TGTGCCTGGAGTGAAGCGGACAGTCGTTACTCACCCCTCCACTTT,CAWSEADSRYSPLHF
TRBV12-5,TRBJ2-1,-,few,TGTGCTAGTGGTTTGGGGCTCCCTATGGGTGAGCAGTTCTTC,CASGLGLPMGEQFF
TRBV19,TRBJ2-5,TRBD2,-,TGTGCCAGTAGCGAAAGCGGGGGGCCGCGAGAGACCCAGTACTTC,CASSESGGPRETQYF
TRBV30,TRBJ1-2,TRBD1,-,TGTGCCTACGTAGAGGGACAGTATGGCTACACCTTC,CAYVEGQYGYTF
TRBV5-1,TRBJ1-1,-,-,TGCGCCAGCAGCTTGGTCGGCGGTAACACTGAAGCTTTCTTT,CASSLVGGNTEAFF
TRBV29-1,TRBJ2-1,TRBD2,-,TGCAGCGTTGGGGAGGGACTAGCAGGATGGCAGTTCTTC,CSVGEGLAGWQFF
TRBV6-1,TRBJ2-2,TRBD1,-,TGTGCCAGCAGAGAGGGACAGGGGGGCGGGGAGCTGTTTTTT,CASREGQGGGELFF
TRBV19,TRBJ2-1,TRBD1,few,TGTGCCAGTAGCCTTCCGGGACAGATCTCCTACAATGAGCAGTTCTTC,CASSLPGQISYNEQFF